What follows are 30 T cell receptor beta chains derived from one specimen sequenced in a study of response to subunit inactivated influenza vaccine. From the RT-PCR reads, TCRdb called clonotypes with MiXCR, one entry per CDR3 protein. The sample includes about 160,000 distinct CDR3 sequences, roughly a tenth of them seen just once. The source material was non-naive T cells sorted from PBMCs, sampled roughly 45 days after vaccination. The source of these receptors is a man aged 50-59 years who received an inactivated influenza vaccine.

In its sample, this clonotype was seen many times. The chain links TRBV28 to TRBJ2-1; D may be TRBD1 (6 bases). The germline gives CDR1 MDHEN, CDR2 SYDVKM. This CDR3 has 18 residues. V was trimmed by 10 bases and J by 7 bases, leaving 32 bases between them. The CDR3 loop reads CATQLGSQWGPGVNEQFF. CDR3 DNA: TGTGCCACCCAACTAGGTTCCCAGTGGGGTCCAGGGGTAAATGAGCAGTTCTTC.

This clonotype was counted between two and nine times. CDR3 protein: CASSFGQGRDTGELFF. The CDR3 DNA sequence: TGTGCCAGCAGTTTCGGACAGGGTAGGGACACCGGGGAGCTGTTTTTT. The chain joins TRBV28 to TRBJ2-2, with 8 positions matching TRBD1. Looked up from germline, CDR1 is MDHEN and CDR2 is SYDVKM. With V trimmed by 3 bases and J by 3 bases, 6 bases remained unmatched. The CDR3 is made up of 16 amino acids.

The rearrangement joins TRBV20-1 to TRBJ1-3; 9 bases are shared with TRBD1. Germline CDR1 and CDR2: DFQATT and SNEGSKA (reference sequence). This CDR3 comprises 13 residues. V lost 3 bases and J lost 6; bases outside the gene matches: 3. The CDR3 reads CSASRDRANTIYF. The CDR3 nucleotides read TGCAGTGCTAGCCGGGACAGGGCAAACACCATATATTTT.

This clonotype was seen a handful of times. J is TRBJ2-3 and V is TRBV28; D is possibly TRBD1 (6 bases). The CDR3 is 14 residues long. V lost 5 bases and J 1 base, leaving 10 bases between the germline ends. Germline assignment: CDR1 MDHEN and CDR2 SYDVKM. The CDR3 protein is CASSTGFGTDTQYF. Written as DNA, the CDR3 is TGTGCCAGCAGTACAGGGTTCGGCACAGATACGCAGTATTTT.

A note on this clonotype: Given a much more abundant clone one base away, this may be a read error. The chain is built from TRBV12-3 or TRBV12-4 and TRBJ2-2; 8 bases are a match to TRBD1. The CDR3 totals 19 residues. The CDR3 nucleotides read TGTACCAGCAGGGCCGGGACAGGAAATGTTGCCAGAAACACCGGGGAGCTGTTTTTT. Amino acids: CTSRAGTGNVARNTGELFF.

The rearrangement links TRBV18 to TRBJ2-6; D is undetermined. CDR1 and CDR2 from the germline V gene are KGHSH and LQKENI. The V gene lost 4 bases and the J gene lost 4 bases, with 14 bases spanning the gap. This CDR3 has 16 residues. The CDR3: CASSLIPRAGANVLTF. CDR3 bases: TGTGCCAGCTCACTAATCCCAAGGGCCGGGGCCAACGTCCTGACTTTC.

This clonotype was recorded many times. This sequence joins TRBV6-2 or TRBV6-3 and TRBJ2-3; 9 bases are shared with TRBD2. V gave up 2 bases and J gave up 0 bases; unmatched junction bases: 0. The CDR3 is 15 residues long. Germline lookup yields CDR1 MNHEY and CDR2 SVGEGT. The CDR3: CASSYGTSSTDTQYF. In DNA form, the CDR3 reads TGTGCCAGCAGTTACGGGACTAGCAGCACAGATACGCAGTATTTT.

Note on this clonotype: The junction and the germline gene differ at one end; a read error may be behind it. The gene calls are TRBV7-9 and TRBJ2-7, with D tentatively TRBD1 (6 bases). CDR1 and CDR2 from the germline V gene are SEHNR and FQNEAQ (reference sequence). CDR3 length: 13 amino acids. CDR3: CASSLVGHYGQYF. The CDR3 DNA reads TGTGCCAGCAGCTTAGTGGGACATTACGGGCAGTACTTC.

This clonotype was counted a few times. This chain connects TRBV20-1 to TRBJ2-5; D call uncertain. Trimming took 3 bases from V and 3 from J, leaving 8 bases between them. The germline V gene encodes CDR1 DFQATT and CDR2 SNEGSKA (reference sequence). The CDR3 length is 12 residues. The CDR3 region has the DNA TGCAGTGCTAGTCCCTTAGAAGAGACCCAGTACTTC. Translating gives CSASPLEETQYF.

This clonotype was recorded a few times. The chain couples TRBV28 to TRBJ2-7, with D possibly being TRBD1 (6 bases). Germline values: CDR1 MDHEN, CDR2 SYDVKM. V lost 3 bases and J lost 3, with 9 bases in between. The CDR3 consists of 13 residues. CDR3 nucleotides: TGTGCCAGCAGTTTTGGACAGAGCTACGAGCAGTACTTC. It yields the protein CASSFGQSYEQYF. Combining the CDR3 with reference TRBV28 and TRBJ2-7 gives the whole variable domain DVKVTQSSRYLVKRTGEKVFLECVQDMDHENMFWYRQDPGLGLRLIYFSYDVKMKEKGDIPEGYSVSREKKERFSLILESASTNQTSMYLCASSFGQSYEQYFGPGTRLTVT.

This clonotype was detected only a few times. This chain joins TRBV7-2 and TRBJ1-2; 9 bases match TRBD1. The V and J ends lost 0 bases and 2 bases, in that order; junction bases with no gene match: 7. The CDR3 covers 17 residues. Germline lookup yields CDR1 SGHTA and CDR2 FQGNSA. The CDR3 DNA reads TGTGCCAGCAGCTTAGCCGGAGGGACAGGGAGGAACTATGGCTACACCTTC. This encodes CASSLAGGTGRNYGYTF.

The V gene is TRBV12-3 or TRBV12-4, the J gene TRBJ2-5, with 8 bases matching TRBD2. With V trimmed by 6 bases and J by 1 base, 4 bases remained unmatched. The CDR3 extends over 14 amino acids. The CDR3: CASSHLAGQETQYF. The DNA for the CDR3 is TGTGCCAGCAGCCATCTAGCGGGCCAAGAGACCCAGTACTTC.

This clonotype appeared many times. V and J are TRBV12-3 or TRBV12-4 and TRBJ2-4; TRBD1 might be the D (7 bases). The CDR3 runs to 12 residues. V dropped 5 bases and J dropped 7 bases, with 9 bases sitting between them. The CDR3 here is CASSPGGNIQYF. The CDR3 nucleotides are TGTGCCAGCAGTCCAGGGGGGAACATTCAGTACTTC.

This clonotype was seen a few times. At one boundary the junction diverges from the germline segment, which might be a read error. The genes are TRBV7-7 and TRBJ2-3; 10 nucleotides agree with TRBD2. Germline V gene lookup returns CDR1 SSHAT and CDR2 FNYEAQ (reference sequence). The CDR3 has 14 amino acids. In nucleotides, the CDR3 is TGTGCTAGCAGCTCCGGGACTAGCGCAGATACGCAGTATTTT. Its translation: CASSSGTSADTQYF.

The table lists this clonotype with a few counts. This chain uses TRBV10-3 with TRBJ2-7; 8 nucleotides align to TRBD1. Germline values: CDR1 ENHRY, CDR2 SYGVKD. The CDR3 covers 16 residues. V gave up 2 bases and J gave up 7 bases; unmatched junction bases: 13. CDR3: CAISEATGGRTPEQYF. CDR3 in DNA: TGTGCCATCAGTGAGGCAACAGGGGGACGCACCCCAGAGCAGTACTTC.

This clonotype showed up just a few times. The V gene is TRBV10-1, the J gene TRBJ2-1, with D maybe TRBD2 (5 bases). The CDR3 covers 13 residues. From germline, CDR1 is WNHNN and CDR2 SYGVQD (reference sequence). The germline V and J ends were trimmed by 6 bases and 4 bases, with 10 bases remaining between them. CDR3 sequence reads: CASRVGLYNEQFF. CDR3 in DNA: TGCGCCAGCAGAGTTGGACTTTACAATGAGCAGTTCTTC.

The chain recombines TRBV20-1 with TRBJ2-1, with 10 bases aligning to TRBD2. V lost 5 bases, J lost 6 bases, and 13 bases stayed unmatched. Germline V gives CDR1 DFQATT, CDR2 SNEGSKA (reference sequence). This CDR3 is 16 amino acids long. As DNA, the CDR3 is TGCAGTGCTCCCGGGTTAGCGGGAGGACTTCGCAATGAGCAGTTCTTC. This gives the protein CSAPGLAGGLRNEQFF.

This clonotype was found many times. The chain has TRBV29-1 and TRBJ2-7, with 9 bases lining up with TRBD1. CDR1 is SQVTM, CDR2 ANQGSEA, per germline. V lost 7 bases and J lost 4; bases outside the gene matches: 8. The CDR3 is 13 amino acids. CDR3 amino acids: CSATGQGEYEQYF. In DNA form, the CDR3 reads TGCAGCGCAACGGGACAGGGTGAATACGAGCAGTACTTC.

V usage is TRBV28 and J usage is TRBJ1-4; D remains ambiguous. Deletions cut 4 bases from V and 8 bases from J, with 20 bases between. The CDR3 contains 16 residues. CDR1 is MDHEN and CDR2 is SYDVKM in the germline V gene. In nucleotides, the CDR3 is TGTGCCAGCAGTTCTCTCGGCCGGACTCCGGGGGAAAAACTGTTTTTT. This translates into CASSSLGRTPGEKLFF.

In its sample, this clonotype was seen many times. The chain combines TRBV27 with TRBJ2-6; a weak D match, TRBD1 (5 bases). CDR1 and CDR2 from the germline V gene are MNHEY and SMNVEV (reference sequence). V lost 0 bases and J lost 4, with 7 bases in between. The length of the CDR3 is 15 residues. CDR3 DNA: TGTGCCAGCAGTTTATCAGGGGTCGGGGCCAACGTCCTGACTTTC. Residues: CASSLSGVGANVLTF. Full variable domain (outside the CDR3, taken from reference TRBV27 and TRBJ2-6): EAQVTQNPRYLITVTGKKLTVTCSQNMNHEYMSWYRQDPGLGLRQIYYSMNVEVTDKGDVPEGYKVSRKEKRNFPLILESPSPNQTSLYFCASSLSGVGANVLTFGAGSRLTVL.

This chain connects TRBV9 to TRBJ1-2, with D tentatively TRBD1 (6 bases). The CDR3 is made up of 17 amino acids. The V and J ends lost 3 bases and 4 bases respectively, with 22 bases between them. Germline values: CDR1 SGDLS, CDR2 YYNGEE. The CDR3 protein is CASSGPRDTSPGYGYTF. As DNA, the CDR3 is TGTGCCAGCAGCGGCCCCCGGGACACTTCCCCGGGCTATGGCTACACCTTC.

Only a few counts were recorded for this clonotype. This rearrangement joins TRBV6-5 to TRBJ2-7, with 7 bases fitting TRBD1. After removal of 0 bases from V and 4 bases from J, the junction contained 6 bases not matched to a gene. The CDR3 runs to 15 residues. CDR1 and CDR2 (germline): MNHEY, SVGAGI. The CDR3 region has the DNA TGTGCCAGCAGTTACTCCACAGGGGCATCTTACGAGCAGTACTTC. It encodes CASSYSTGASYEQYF.

This clonotype was found a few times. This rearrangement joins TRBV5-1 to TRBJ2-5, with D possibly matching TRBD2 (5 bases). Deletions cut 5 bases from V and 5 bases from J, with 13 bases between. Germline V CDR1 and CDR2: SGHRS, YFSETQ. This CDR3 contains 13 residues. CDR3 sequence: CASRPGVGETQYF. CDR3 DNA: TGCGCCAGCAGACCCGGGGTTGGGGAGACCCAGTACTTC.

The chain recombines TRBV18 with TRBJ2-7; D is perhaps TRBD1 or TRBD2 (5 bases each). Deletions cut 3 bases from V and 7 bases from J, with 13 bases between. The germline gives CDR1 KGHSH, CDR2 LQKENI. The CDR3 spans 13 residues. CDR3 nucleotides: TGTGCCAGCTCACCTCCGGGGCTCGGTGAGCAGTACTTC. This codes for CASSPPGLGEQYF.

At least ten counts were recorded for this clonotype. J is TRBJ2-2 and V is TRBV7-6; 11 bases match TRBD1. This CDR3 region has 18 residues. Per the germline V gene, CDR1 is SGHVS and CDR2 is FNYEAQ. After removal of 5 bases from V and 2 bases from J, the junction contained 10 bases not matched to a gene. CDR3 DNA sequence: TGTGCCAGCAGCCTCGGGACAGGGGGAGAACTAAACACCGGGGAGCTGTTTTTT. Protein: CASSLGTGGELNTGELFF.

The chain joins TRBV4-2 to TRBJ2-2; 9 bases align to TRBD2. V lost 1 base and J lost 5; bases outside the gene matches: 8. The germline gives CDR1 LGHNA, CDR2 YNFKEQ. The CDR3 has 17 residues. CDR3 sequence reads: CASSQVPAGGRTGELFF. The CDR3 region has the DNA TGTGCCAGCAGCCAAGTTCCAGCGGGGGGAAGAACCGGGGAGCTGTTTTTT.

This sequence joins TRBV20-1 and TRBJ1-1, with D possibly matching TRBD1 (5 bases). This CDR3 spans 15 amino acids. Trimming shortened V by 2 bases and J by 4 bases, and 17 bases separated the two germline ends. Germline assignment: CDR1 DFQATT and CDR2 SNEGSKA (reference sequence). The CDR3 is CSARLGGEAGTEAFF. The DNA for the CDR3 is TGCAGTGCTAGACTCGGGGGGGAAGCAGGCACTGAAGCTTTCTTT.

This clonotype was counted only a few times. CDR3 sequence reads: CASSYYAGYSPLHF. The CDR3 region has the DNA TGTGCCAGCAGTTACTATGCGGGTTATTCACCCCTCCACTTT. The chain couples TRBV6-5 to TRBJ1-6; D is undetermined. CDR1 and CDR2 (germline): MNHEY, SVGAGI. V was cut by 1 base and J by 8 bases, with 9 bases left in between. CDR3 length equals 14 residues.

In its sample, this clonotype was seen many times. The J gene is TRBJ1-5, the V gene TRBV7-9; D gene uncertain. V was clipped by 1 base and J by 6 bases, with 7 bases between them. Germline CDR1 SEHNR, CDR2 FQNEAQ (reference sequence). The CDR3 is 13 residues long. The CDR3 bases are TGTGCCAGCAGCTTAGGGCCGTTTCAGCCCCAGCATTTT. This gives the protein CASSLGPFQPQHF.

The rearrangement uses TRBV4-2 and TRBJ1-4; D possibly corresponds to TRBD1 (5 bases). V lost 4 bases to trimming and J lost 7 bases, with 13 bases between them. Germline-derived CDR1 and CDR2 are LGHNA and YNFKEQ. The CDR3 is made up of 14 amino acids. The CDR3 sequence is CASSPGRLCEKLFF. In nucleotides, the CDR3 is TGTGCCAGCAGCCCAGGGCGCCTCTGTGAAAAACTGTTTTTT.